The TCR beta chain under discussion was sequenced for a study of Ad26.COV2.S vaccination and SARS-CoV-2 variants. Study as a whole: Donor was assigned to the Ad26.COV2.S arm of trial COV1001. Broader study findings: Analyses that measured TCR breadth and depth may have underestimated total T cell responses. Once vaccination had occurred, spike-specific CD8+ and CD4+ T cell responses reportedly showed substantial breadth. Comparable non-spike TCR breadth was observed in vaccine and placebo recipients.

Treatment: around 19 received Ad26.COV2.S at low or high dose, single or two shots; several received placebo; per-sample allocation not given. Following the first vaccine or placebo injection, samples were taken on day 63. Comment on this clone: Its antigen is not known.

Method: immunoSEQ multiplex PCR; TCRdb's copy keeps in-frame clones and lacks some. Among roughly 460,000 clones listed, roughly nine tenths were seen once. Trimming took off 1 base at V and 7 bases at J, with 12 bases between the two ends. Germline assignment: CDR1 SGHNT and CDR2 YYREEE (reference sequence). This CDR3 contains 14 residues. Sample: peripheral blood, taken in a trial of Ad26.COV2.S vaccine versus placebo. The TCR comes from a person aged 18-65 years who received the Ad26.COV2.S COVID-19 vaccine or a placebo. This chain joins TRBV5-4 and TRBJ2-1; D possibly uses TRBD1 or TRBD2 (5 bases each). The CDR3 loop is CASSLFSGPNEQFF. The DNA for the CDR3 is TGTGCCAGCAGCTTGTTCTCGGGGCCTAATGAGCAGTTCTTC.